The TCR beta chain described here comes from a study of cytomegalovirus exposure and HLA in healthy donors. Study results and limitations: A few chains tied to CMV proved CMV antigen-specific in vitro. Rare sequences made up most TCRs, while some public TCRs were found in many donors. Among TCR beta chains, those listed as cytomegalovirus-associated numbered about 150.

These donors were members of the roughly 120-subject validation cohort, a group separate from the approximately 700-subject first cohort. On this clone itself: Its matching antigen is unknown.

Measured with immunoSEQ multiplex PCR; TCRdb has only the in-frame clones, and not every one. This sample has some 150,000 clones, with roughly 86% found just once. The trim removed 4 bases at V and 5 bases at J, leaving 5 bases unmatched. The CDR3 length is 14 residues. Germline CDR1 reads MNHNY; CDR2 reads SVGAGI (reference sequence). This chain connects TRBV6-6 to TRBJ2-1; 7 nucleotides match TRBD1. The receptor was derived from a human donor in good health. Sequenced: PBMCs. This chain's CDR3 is CASSWSQGDNEQFF. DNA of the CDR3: TGTGCCAGCAGTTGGTCGCAGGGGGACAATGAGCAGTTCTTC.